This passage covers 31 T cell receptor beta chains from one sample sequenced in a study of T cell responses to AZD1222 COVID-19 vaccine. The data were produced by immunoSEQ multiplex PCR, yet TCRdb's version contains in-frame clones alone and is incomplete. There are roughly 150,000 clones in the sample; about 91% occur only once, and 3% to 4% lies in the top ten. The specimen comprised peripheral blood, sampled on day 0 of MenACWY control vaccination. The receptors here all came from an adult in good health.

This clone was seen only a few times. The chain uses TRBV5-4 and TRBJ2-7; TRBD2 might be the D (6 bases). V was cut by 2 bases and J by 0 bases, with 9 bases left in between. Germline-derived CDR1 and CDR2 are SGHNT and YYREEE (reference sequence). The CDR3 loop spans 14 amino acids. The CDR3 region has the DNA TGTGCCAGCAGCTTTGGCGGGGCCTCCTACGAGCAGTACTTC. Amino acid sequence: CASSFGGASYEQYF.

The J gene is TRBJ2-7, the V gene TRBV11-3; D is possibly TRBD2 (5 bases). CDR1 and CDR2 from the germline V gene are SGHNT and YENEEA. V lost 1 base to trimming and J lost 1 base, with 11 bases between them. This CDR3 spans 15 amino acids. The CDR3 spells CASSLGRTVSYEQYF. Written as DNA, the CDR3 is TGTGCCAGCAGCTTAGGTCGGACTGTTTCCTACGAGCAGTACTTC.

The chain's CDR3 is CASSDRTSLNTEAFF. The CDR3 nucleotides read TGTGCCAGCAGCGACCGGACATCCTTGAACACTGAAGCTTTCTTT. The gene calls are TRBV9 and TRBJ1-1; possible D gene TRBD1, 5 bases. V was cut by 3 bases and J by 0 bases, with 12 bases left in between. CDR1 is SGDLS, CDR2 YYNGEE, per germline. The CDR3 consists of 15 residues.

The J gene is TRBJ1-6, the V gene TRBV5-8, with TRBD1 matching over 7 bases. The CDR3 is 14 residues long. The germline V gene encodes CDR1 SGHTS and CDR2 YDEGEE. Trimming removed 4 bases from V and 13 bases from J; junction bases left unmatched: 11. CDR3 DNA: TGTGCCAGCAGCCAGCCGGGACAGTTTACTCCCCTCCACTTT. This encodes CASSQPGQFTPLHF.

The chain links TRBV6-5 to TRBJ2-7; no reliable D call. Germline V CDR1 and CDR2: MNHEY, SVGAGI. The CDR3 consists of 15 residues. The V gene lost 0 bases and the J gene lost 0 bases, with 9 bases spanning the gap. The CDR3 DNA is TGTGCCAGCAGTTACTCGAGGATCAGCTCCTACGAGCAGTACTTC. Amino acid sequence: CASSYSRISSYEQYF.

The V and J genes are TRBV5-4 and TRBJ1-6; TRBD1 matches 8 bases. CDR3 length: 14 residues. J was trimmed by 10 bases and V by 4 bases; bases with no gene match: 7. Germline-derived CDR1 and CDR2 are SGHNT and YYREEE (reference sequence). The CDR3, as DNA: TGTGCCAGCAGCCAGGACAGGGACCAATCACCCCTCCACTTT. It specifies CASSQDRDQSPLHF.

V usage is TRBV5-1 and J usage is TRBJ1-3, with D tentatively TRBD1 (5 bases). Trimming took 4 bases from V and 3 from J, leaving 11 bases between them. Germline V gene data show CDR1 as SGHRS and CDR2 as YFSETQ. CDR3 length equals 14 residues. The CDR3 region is CASSPPGNGNTIYF. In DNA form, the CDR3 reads TGCGCCAGCAGCCCGCCAGGGAATGGAAACACCATATATTTT. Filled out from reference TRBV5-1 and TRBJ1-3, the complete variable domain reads KAGVTQTPRYLIKTRGQQVTLSCSPISGHRSVSWYQQTPGQGLQFLFEYFSETQRNKGNFPGRFSGRQFSNSRSEMNVSTLELGDSALYLCASSPPGNGNTIYFGEGSWLTVV.

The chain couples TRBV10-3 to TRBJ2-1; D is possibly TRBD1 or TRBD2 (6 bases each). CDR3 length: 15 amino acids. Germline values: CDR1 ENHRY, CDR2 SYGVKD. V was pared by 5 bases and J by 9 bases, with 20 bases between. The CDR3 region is CAISFGQSAEGEQFF. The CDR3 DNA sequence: TGTGCCATCAGTTTTGGACAGTCAGCGGAGGGTGAGCAGTTCTTC.

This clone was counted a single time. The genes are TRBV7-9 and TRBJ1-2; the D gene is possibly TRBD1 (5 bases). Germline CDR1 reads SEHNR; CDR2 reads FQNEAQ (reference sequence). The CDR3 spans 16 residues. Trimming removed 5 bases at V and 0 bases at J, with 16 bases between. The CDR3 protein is CASSQAVTEANYGYTF. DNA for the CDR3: TGTGCCAGCAGCCAAGCGGTGACAGAAGCTAACTATGGCTACACCTTC.

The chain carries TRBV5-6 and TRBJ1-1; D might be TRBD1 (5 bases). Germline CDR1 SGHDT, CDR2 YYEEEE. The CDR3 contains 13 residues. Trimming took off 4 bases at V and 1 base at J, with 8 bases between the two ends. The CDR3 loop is CASSRQWNTEAFF. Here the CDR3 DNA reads TGTGCCAGCAGCCGACAGTGGAACACTGAAGCTTTCTTT.

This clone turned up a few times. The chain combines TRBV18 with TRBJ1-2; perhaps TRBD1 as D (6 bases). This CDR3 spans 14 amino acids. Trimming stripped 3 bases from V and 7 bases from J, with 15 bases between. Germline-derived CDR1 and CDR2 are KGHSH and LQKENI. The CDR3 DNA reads TGTGCCAGCTCACCGCAGAGGGGGGGGCCTGGCTACACCTTC. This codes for CASSPQRGGPGYTF.

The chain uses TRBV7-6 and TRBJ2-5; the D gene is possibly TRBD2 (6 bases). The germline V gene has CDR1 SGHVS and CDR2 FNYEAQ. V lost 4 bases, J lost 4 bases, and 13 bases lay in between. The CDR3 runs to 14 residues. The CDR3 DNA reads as TGTGCCAGCAGCTCATCAGACGGGGGAGAGACCCAGTACTTC. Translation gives CASSSSDGGETQYF.

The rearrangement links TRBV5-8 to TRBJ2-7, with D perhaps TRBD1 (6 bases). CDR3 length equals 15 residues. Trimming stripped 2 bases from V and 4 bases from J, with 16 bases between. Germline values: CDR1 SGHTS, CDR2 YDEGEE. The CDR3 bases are TGTGCCAGCAGCTTTTACCGACAGGCTAATTACGAGCAGTACTTC. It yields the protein CASSFYRQANYEQYF.

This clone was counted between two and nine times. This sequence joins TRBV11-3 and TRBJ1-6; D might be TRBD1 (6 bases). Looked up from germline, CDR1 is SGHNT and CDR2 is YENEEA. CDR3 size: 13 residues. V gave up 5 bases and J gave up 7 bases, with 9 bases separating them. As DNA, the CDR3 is TGTGCCAGCAGCGGGACACCAAATTCACCCCTCCACTTT. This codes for CASSGTPNSPLHF.

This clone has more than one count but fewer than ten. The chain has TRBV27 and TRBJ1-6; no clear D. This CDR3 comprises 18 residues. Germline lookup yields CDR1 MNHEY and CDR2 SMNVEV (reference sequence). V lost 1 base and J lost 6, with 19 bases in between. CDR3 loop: CASSLLLRDPAVNSPLHF. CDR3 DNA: TGTGCCAGCAGTTTATTGTTGCGGGATCCCGCTGTTAATTCACCCCTCCACTTT.

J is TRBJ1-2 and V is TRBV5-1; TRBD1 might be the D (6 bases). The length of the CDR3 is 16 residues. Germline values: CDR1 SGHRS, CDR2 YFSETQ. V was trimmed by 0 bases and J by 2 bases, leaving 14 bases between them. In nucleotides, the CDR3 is TGCGCCAGCAGCTTGGTTACGGGGGCAACAAACTATGGCTACACCTTC. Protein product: CASSLVTGATNYGYTF.

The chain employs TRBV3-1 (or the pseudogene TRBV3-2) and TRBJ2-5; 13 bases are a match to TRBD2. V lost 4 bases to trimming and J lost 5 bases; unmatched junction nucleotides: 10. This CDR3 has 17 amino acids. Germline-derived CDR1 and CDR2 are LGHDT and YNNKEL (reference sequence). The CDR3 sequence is CASSPGTSGVGLETQYF. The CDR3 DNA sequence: TGTGCCAGCAGCCCTGGGACTAGCGGGGTAGGGCTTGAGACCCAGTACTTC.

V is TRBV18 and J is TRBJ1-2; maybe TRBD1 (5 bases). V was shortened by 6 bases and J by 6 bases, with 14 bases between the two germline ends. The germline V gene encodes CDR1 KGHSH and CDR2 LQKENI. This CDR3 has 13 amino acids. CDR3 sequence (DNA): TGTGCCAGCTCTAAGTTGGGGGAAGATGGCTACACCTTC. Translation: CASSKLGEDGYTF.

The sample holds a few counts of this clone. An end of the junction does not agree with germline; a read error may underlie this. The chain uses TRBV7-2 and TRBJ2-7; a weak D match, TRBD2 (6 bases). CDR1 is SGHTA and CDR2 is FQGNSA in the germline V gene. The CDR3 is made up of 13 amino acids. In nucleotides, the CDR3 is TGTGCCTCCTCCGCGGGGTCCCAGACTAGTTGGCGCTTC. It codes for CASSAGSQTSWRF.

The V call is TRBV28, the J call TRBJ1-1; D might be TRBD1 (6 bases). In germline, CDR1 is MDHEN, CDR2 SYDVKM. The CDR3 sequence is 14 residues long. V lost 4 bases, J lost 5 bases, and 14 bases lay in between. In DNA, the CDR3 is TGTGCCAGCAGTTCCGGACAGACGGGGACTGAAGCTTTCTTT. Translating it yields CASSSGQTGTEAFF.

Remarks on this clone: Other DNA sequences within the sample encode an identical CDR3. In DNA, the CDR3 is TGTGCCAGCAGCTTGGGGACAGATACGCAGTATTTT. Its translation is CASSLGTDTQYF. This rearrangement joins TRBV7-3 to TRBJ2-3; D unresolved. Trimming left V 3 bases short and J 3 bases short, with 4 bases between. The CDR3 is 12 residues long. Germline CDR1 reads SGHTA; CDR2 reads FQGTGA. Based on the CDR3 plus reference TRBV7-3 and TRBJ2-3, the full variable domain is GAGVSQTPSNKVTEKGKYVELRCDPISGHTALYWYRQSLGQGPEFLIYFQGTGAADDSGLPNDRFFAVRPEGSVSTLKIQRTERGDSAVYLCASSLGTDTQYFGPGTRLTVL.

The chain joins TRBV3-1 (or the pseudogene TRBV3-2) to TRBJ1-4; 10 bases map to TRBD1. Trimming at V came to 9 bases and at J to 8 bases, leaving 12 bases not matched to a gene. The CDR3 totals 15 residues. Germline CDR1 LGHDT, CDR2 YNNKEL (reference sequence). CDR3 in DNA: TGTGCCAGTTCCTACCGGGACAGGGGAGGAGAAAAACTGTTTTTT. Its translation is CASSYRDRGGEKLFF.

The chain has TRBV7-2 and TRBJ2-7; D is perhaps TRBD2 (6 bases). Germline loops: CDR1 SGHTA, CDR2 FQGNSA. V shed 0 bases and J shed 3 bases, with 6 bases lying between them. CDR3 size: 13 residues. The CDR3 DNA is TGTGCCAGCAGCTTAGCGGGGGGCTACGAGCAGTACTTC. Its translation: CASSLAGGYEQYF. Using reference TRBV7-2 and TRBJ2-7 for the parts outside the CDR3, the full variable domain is GAGVSQSPSNKVTEKGKDVELRCDPISGHTALYWYRQSLGQGLEFLIYFQGNSAPDKSGLPSDRFSAERTGGSVSTLTIQRTQQEDSAVYLCASSLAGGYEQYFGPGTRLTVT.

The CDR3 loop is CASSATGVSYEQYF. In DNA form, the CDR3 reads TGTGCCAGCAGCGCAACAGGGGTTTCCTACGAGCAGTACTTC. V usage is TRBV9 and J usage is TRBJ2-7, with 7 bases that match TRBD1. V shed 3 bases, J shed 1 base, and the junction held 4 bases outside the gene matches. The CDR3 has 14 residues. CDR1 is SGDLS, CDR2 YYNGEE, per germline.

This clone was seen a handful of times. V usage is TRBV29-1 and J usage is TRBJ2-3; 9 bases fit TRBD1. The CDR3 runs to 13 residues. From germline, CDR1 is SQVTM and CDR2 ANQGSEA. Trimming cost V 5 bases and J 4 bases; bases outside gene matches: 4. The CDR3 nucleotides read TGCAGCGTTCGGACAGGGGTCCCAGATACGCAGTATTTT. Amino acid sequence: CSVRTGVPDTQYF.

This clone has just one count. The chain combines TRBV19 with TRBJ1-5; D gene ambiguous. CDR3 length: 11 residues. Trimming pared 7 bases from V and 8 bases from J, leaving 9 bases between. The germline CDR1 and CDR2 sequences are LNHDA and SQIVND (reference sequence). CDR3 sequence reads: CASNPGEPQHF. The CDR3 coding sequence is TGTGCCAGTAACCCAGGCGAGCCCCAGCATTTT.

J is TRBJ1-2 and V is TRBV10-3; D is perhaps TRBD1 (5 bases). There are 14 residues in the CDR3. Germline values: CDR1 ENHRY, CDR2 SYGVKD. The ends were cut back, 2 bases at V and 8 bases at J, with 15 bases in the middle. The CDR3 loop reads CAISETGPNAGYTF. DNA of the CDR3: TGTGCCATCAGTGAGACGGGACCTAATGCCGGCTACACCTTC.

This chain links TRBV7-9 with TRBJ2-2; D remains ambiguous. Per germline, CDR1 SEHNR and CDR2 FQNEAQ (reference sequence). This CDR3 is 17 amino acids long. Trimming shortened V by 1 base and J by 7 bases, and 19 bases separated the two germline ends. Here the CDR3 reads CASSLGRLDAVNGELFF. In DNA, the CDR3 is TGTGCCAGCAGCTTAGGTAGATTGGACGCGGTCAACGGGGAGCTGTTTTTT.

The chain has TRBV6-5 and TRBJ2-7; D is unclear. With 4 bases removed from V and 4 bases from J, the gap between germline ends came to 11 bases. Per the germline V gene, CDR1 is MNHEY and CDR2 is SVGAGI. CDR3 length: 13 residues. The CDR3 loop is CASSSSRPYEQYF. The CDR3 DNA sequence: TGTGCCAGCAGTTCCTCGCGGCCTTACGAGCAGTACTTC.

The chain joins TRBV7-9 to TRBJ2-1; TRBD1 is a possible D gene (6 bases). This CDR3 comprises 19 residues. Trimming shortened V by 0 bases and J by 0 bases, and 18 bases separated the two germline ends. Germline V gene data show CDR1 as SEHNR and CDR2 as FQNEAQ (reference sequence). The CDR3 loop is CASSLATGRLPSSYNEQFF. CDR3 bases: TGTGCCAGCAGCTTAGCGACAGGCAGACTTCCGAGCTCCTACAATGAGCAGTTCTTC.

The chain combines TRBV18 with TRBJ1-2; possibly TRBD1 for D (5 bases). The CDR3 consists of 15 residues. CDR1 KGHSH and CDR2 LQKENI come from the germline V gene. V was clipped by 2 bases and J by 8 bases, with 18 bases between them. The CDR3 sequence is CASSPGDGKFGGYTF. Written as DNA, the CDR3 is TGTGCCAGCTCACCAGGGGACGGGAAGTTTGGGGGCTACACCTTC.